Below are 24 T cell receptor beta chains sequenced from a single sample in a study of post-analysis software for immune sequencing data. Points from the study as a whole: Roughly 5 TRBV segments, TRBV5-6, TRBV5-1 and TRBV20-1 among them, were found more frequent in patients than controls.

Their antigens remain unidentified. Prepared TCR beta cDNA libraries contained unique molecular identifiers. TCRdb recomputed calls from the PCR reads with MiXCR, one row per CDR3 protein. The sample carries roughly 730,000 distinct CDR3 sequences, 30% recorded once. Sequenced sample: blood. These receptors came from a girl aged 5-17 years with multiple sclerosis.

The V and J genes are TRBV6-4 and TRBJ2-2; D is perhaps TRBD2 (6 bases). V lost 3 bases, J lost 4 bases, and 15 bases lay in between. The CDR3 runs 16 residues. Looked up from germline, CDR1 is MRHNA and CDR2 is SNTAGT. In nucleotides, the CDR3 is TGTGCCAGCAGTGAAAAGGCAGAGGGAGGCACCGGGGAGCTGTTTTTT. It is translated as CASSEKAEGGTGELFF.

This clonotype was detected only a few times. CDR3: CATSLGWEQFF. CDR3 sequence (DNA): TGTGCCACCAGTCTGGGGTGGGAGCAGTTCTTC. The chain combines TRBV24-1 with TRBJ2-1, with D uncertain. Trimming shortened V by 6 bases and J by 10 bases, and 9 bases separated the two germline ends. The CDR3 extends over 11 amino acids. Per germline, CDR1 KGHDR and CDR2 SFDVKD.

A remark on this clonotype: The junction differs from germline at one of its ends, possibly a read error. The CDR3 DNA reads TGCGCCAGCAGCTTGGACTGGACAGGGATAGGGGCAGATACGCGGTATTTT. This gives the protein CASSLDWTGIGADTRYF. The rearrangement joins TRBV5-1 to TRBJ2-3, with TRBD1 matching 8 bases. Germline values: CDR1 SGHRS, CDR2 YFSETQ. The CDR3 runs to 17 residues.

The chain is built from TRBV19 and TRBJ1-1; D gene ambiguous. Germline V lookup: CDR1 LNHDA, CDR2 SQIVND (reference sequence). CDR3 length equals 14 residues. Trimming shortened V by 6 bases and J by 3 bases, and 14 bases separated the two germline ends. Here the CDR3 reads CASSRPTRDTEAFF. CDR3 nucleotide sequence: TGTGCCAGTAGCAGACCCACTCGGGACACTGAAGCTTTCTTT.

This clonotype showed up just a few times. V usage is TRBV27 and J usage is TRBJ2-7, with D uncertain. The V gene's germline CDR1 is MNHEY and CDR2 SMNVEV (reference sequence). The V gene lost 2 bases and the J gene lost 3 bases, with 14 bases spanning the gap. This CDR3 region has 15 residues. CDR3 loop: CASSLHSRFVYEQYF. DNA of the CDR3: TGTGCCAGCAGTTTACACAGCCGTTTTGTCTACGAGCAGTACTTC.

This clonotype has only a few counts. The rearrangement joins TRBV7-2 to TRBJ2-1, with 7 bases identical to TRBD2. The CDR3 has 16 residues. With V trimmed by 7 bases and J by 4 bases, 13 bases remained unmatched. Germline CDR1 and CDR2: SGHTA and FQGNSA. The CDR3 DNA reads as TGTGCCAGCAAATCAGCGGGACCGAGAGCATACAATGAGCAGTTCTTC. It translates to CASKSAGPRAYNEQFF. Combining the CDR3 with reference TRBV7-2 and TRBJ2-1 gives the whole variable domain GAGVSQSPSNKVTEKGKDVELRCDPISGHTALYWYRQSLGQGLEFLIYFQGNSAPDKSGLPSDRFSAERTGGSVSTLTIQRTQQEDSAVYLCASKSAGPRAYNEQFFGPGTRLTVL.

The CDR3 nucleotides are TGTGCCAGCAGTTCACCGGGACCAACCTACAATGAGCAGTTCTTC. Residues: CASSSPGPTYNEQFF. The chain has TRBV27 and TRBJ2-1; tentatively, D is TRBD1 or TRBD2 (5 bases each). Trimming left V 4 bases short and J 2 bases short, with 12 bases between. The CDR3 contains 15 residues. The germline V gene encodes CDR1 MNHEY and CDR2 SMNVEV (reference sequence).

This clonotype occurred a few times. V usage is TRBV28 and J usage is TRBJ2-6, with D unresolved. The V end lost 5 bases, the J end lost 2 bases, and 10 bases lay between the germline ends. CDR1 MDHEN and CDR2 SYDVKM come from the germline V gene. The CDR3 length is 15 residues. This CDR3 is CASSVPVPGANVLTF. CDR3 in DNA: TGTGCCAGCAGTGTACCGGTGCCTGGGGCCAACGTCCTGACTTTC.

This sequence joins TRBV29-1 and TRBJ1-4; D is uncertain. V gave up 4 bases and J gave up 7 bases, with 7 bases separating them. This CDR3 has 11 residues. Germline CDR1 reads SQVTM; CDR2 reads ANQGSEA. The CDR3 DNA reads TGCAGCGTTGGTTTAGGTGAAAAACTGTTTTTT. This translates into CSVGLGEKLFF.

The rearrangement joins TRBV29-1 to TRBJ1-4; 9 bases agree with TRBD1. Germline values: CDR1 SQVTM, CDR2 ANQGSEA. V lost 1 base and J lost 6; bases outside the gene matches: 0. The CDR3 sequence is 13 residues long. CDR3 sequence: CSVEGQGDEKLFF. CDR3 nucleotide sequence: TGCAGCGTTGAAGGACAGGGGGATGAAAAACTGTTTTTT.

The rearrangement links TRBV7-9 to TRBJ1-1, with D unclear. The germline CDR1 and CDR2 sequences are SEHNR and FQNEAQ (reference sequence). The CDR3 contains 14 residues. V was trimmed by 4 bases and J by 7 bases, leaving 16 bases between them. CDR3 protein: CASSSEGGRGEAFF. The CDR3 DNA sequence: TGTGCCAGCAGCTCGGAGGGTGGGAGAGGTGAAGCTTTCTTT.

This clonotype was observed a few times. The gene calls are TRBV5-1 and TRBJ2-3; D is unclear. V lost 4 bases and J lost 4, with 16 bases in between. Germline loops: CDR1 SGHRS, CDR2 YFSETQ. The CDR3 spans 15 residues. The CDR3 DNA sequence: TGCGCCAGCAGCCCACCCGACCCGGGCTCAGATACGCAGTATTTT. It yields the protein CASSPPDPGSDTQYF.

The chain has TRBV25-1 and TRBJ2-5, with D possibly being TRBD2 (5 bases). This CDR3 is 16 amino acids long. Germline V gene sequence: CDR1 MGHDK, CDR2 SYGVNS. V was trimmed by 3 bases and J by 3 bases, leaving 17 bases between them. CDR3 loop: CASSDGGQAGKETQYF. DNA for the CDR3: TGTGCCAGCAGTGACGGCGGGCAGGCTGGGAAAGAGACCCAGTACTTC.

The chain is built from TRBV5-1 and TRBJ2-5; D ambiguous. Germline V gene data show CDR1 as SGHRS and CDR2 as YFSETQ. The CDR3 length is 14 residues. The germline V and J ends were trimmed by 1 base and 4 bases, with 11 bases remaining between them. CDR3 DNA: TGCGCCAGCAGCTTGAACGATCGATCAGAGACCCAGTACTTC. This translates into CASSLNDRSETQYF.

This clonotype was seen a few times. The rearrangement joins TRBV9 to TRBJ2-3; no reliable D call. The CDR3 is made up of 15 amino acids. Germline loops: CDR1 SGDLS, CDR2 YYNGEE. V was pared by 2 bases and J by 0 bases, with 10 bases between. The CDR3 bases are TGTGCCAGCAGCGTTCGGTCAGCTAGCACAGATACGCAGTATTTT. Its translation: CASSVRSASTDTQYF.

The J gene is TRBJ2-3, the V gene TRBV10-3; 7 nucleotides align to TRBD1. Germline CDR1 and CDR2: ENHRY and SYGVKD. With V trimmed by 10 bases and J by 2 bases, 9 bases remained unmatched. CDR3 length: 14 residues. The CDR3 region is CATLRQGDTDTQYF. In DNA form, the CDR3 reads TGTGCCACCTTGAGGCAGGGGGACACAGATACGCAGTATTTT.

This rearrangement joins TRBV6-6 to TRBJ1-1, with D perhaps matching TRBD1 (6 bases). The length of the CDR3 is 15 residues. V was clipped by 5 bases and J by 2 bases, with 15 bases between them. Per the germline V gene, CDR1 is MNHNY and CDR2 is SVGAGI (reference sequence). The CDR3 loop reads CASSPKTGVNTEAFF. For the CDR3, the DNA is TGTGCCAGCAGTCCCAAGACAGGCGTAAACACTGAAGCTTTCTTT.

The rearrangement joins TRBV6-2 or TRBV6-3 to TRBJ2-7, with a tentative D call TRBD2 (5 bases). The length of the CDR3 is 13 residues. The ends were cut back, 2 bases at V and 2 bases at J, with 7 bases in the middle. CDR1 MNHEY and CDR2 SVGEGT come from the germline V gene. The CDR3: CASSYRRAYEQYF. The DNA of the CDR3 is TGTGCCAGCAGTTACCGGCGGGCCTACGAGCAGTACTTC.

The chain employs TRBV28 and TRBJ1-1; 9 bases line up with TRBD1. CDR1 MDHEN and CDR2 SYDVKM come from the germline V gene. The CDR3 runs to 14 residues. Trimming cost V 7 bases and J 2 bases; bases outside gene matches: 5. The CDR3 protein is CASKTGGTNTEAFF. CDR3 DNA: TGTGCCAGCAAGACAGGGGGTACTAACACTGAAGCTTTCTTT.

The chain uses TRBV6-5 and TRBJ2-7; D is possibly TRBD2 (6 bases). Trimming shortened V by 3 bases and J by 6 bases, and 9 bases separated the two germline ends. Germline loops: CDR1 MNHEY, CDR2 SVGAGI. The CDR3 runs 12 residues. In DNA form, the CDR3 reads TGTGCCAGCAGTTATGCGGGGCTCGAGCAGTACTTC. Residues: CASSYAGLEQYF.

This chain joins TRBV5-1 and TRBJ2-4; 10 positions match TRBD1. Matching the DNA end better, TRBJ2-7 makes the J call doubtful. CDR3 length: 16 amino acids. The germline gives CDR1 SGHRS, CDR2 YFSETQ. The CDR3 loop reads CASSAGGQGRSYEQYF. CDR3 coding DNA: TGCGCCAGCAGCGCTGGGGGACAGGGGCGTTCTTACGAGCAGTACTTC.

The chain employs TRBV12-3 or TRBV12-4 and TRBJ1-2; D perhaps matches TRBD1 (6 bases). The V gene lost 6 bases and the J gene lost 8 bases, with 13 bases spanning the gap. The CDR3 sequence is 12 residues long. The CDR3 DNA reads TGTGCCAGCAGCTCTGACAGGAGGGGCTACACCTTC. Amino acids: CASSSDRRGYTF.

This clonotype was counted only a few times. The CDR3, as DNA: TGTGCCAGCAGTCTCGGCGGGTCCAGGCACGAGGGCTACACCTTC. This gives the protein CASSLGGSRHEGYTF. The chain joins TRBV12-3 or TRBV12-4 to TRBJ1-2, with D unclear. With 5 bases removed from V and 8 bases from J, the gap between germline ends came to 21 bases. This CDR3 comprises 15 residues.

This clonotype came up a few times. This chain joins TRBV20-1 and TRBJ2-1, with no clear D. The CDR3 extends over 15 amino acids. The V gene lost 4 bases and the J gene lost 7 bases, with 20 bases spanning the gap. CDR1 is DFQATT and CDR2 is SNEGSKA in the germline V gene (reference sequence). CDR3 coding DNA: TGCAGTGCTACCCGAAGTACCTTCGGATGGAATGAGCAGTTCTTC. It translates to CSATRSTFGWNEQFF.